These 11 T cell receptor beta chains share one sample of origin, sequenced in a study of Ad26.COV2.S vaccination and SARS-CoV-2 variants. The method was immunoSEQ multiplex PCR; TCRdb's version includes in-frame clones alone and lacks a portion of them. The data show about 680,000 clones, around 92% seen once. Treatment described: roughly 19 received Ad26.COV2.S at low or high dose, single or two shots; 5 received placebo; per-sample allocation not given. Sampling happened 63 days after the first vaccine or placebo injection. The sample consisted of peripheral blood, taken in a trial of Ad26.COV2.S vaccine versus placebo. These receptors came from a person between 18 and 65 years old who received the Ad26.COV2.S COVID-19 vaccine or a placebo.

This clone has a handful of counts. CDR3 residues: CASSYPQGNQETQYF. In DNA form, the CDR3 reads TGTGCCAGCAGTTACCCACAGGGGAACCAAGAGACCCAGTACTTC. The genes are TRBV6-5 and TRBJ2-5; 7 bases fit TRBD1. CDR1 and CDR2 from the germline V gene are MNHEY and SVGAGI. After removal of 2 bases from V and 0 bases from J, the junction contained 3 bases not matched to a gene. This CDR3 is built from 15 residues.

V and J are TRBV7-9 and TRBJ2-1, with D hard to call. The V gene's germline CDR1 is SEHNR and CDR2 FQNEAQ (reference sequence). CDR3 length equals 13 residues. Trimming took off 1 base at V and 9 bases at J, with 10 bases between the two ends. CDR3: CASSLVGSTEQFF. As DNA, the CDR3 is TGTGCCAGCAGCTTAGTAGGTAGTACTGAGCAGTTCTTC. Together with reference TRBV7-9 and TRBJ2-1, the CDR3 gives the full variable domain: DTGVSQNPRHKITKRGQNVTFRCDPISEHNRLYWYRQTLGQGPEFLTYFQNEAQLEKSRLLSDRFSAERPKGSFSTLEIQRTEQGDSAMYLCASSLVGSTEQFFGPGTRLTVL.

This chain connects TRBV11-2 to TRBJ2-1; maybe TRBD1 (6 bases). CDR3 length: 15 residues. The ends were cut back, 4 bases at V and 2 bases at J, with 12 bases in the middle. Germline CDR1 SGHAT, CDR2 FQNNGV. CDR3 protein: CASSSTGPTYNEQFF. The CDR3 DNA follows: TGTGCCAGCAGCTCGACAGGCCCTACCTACAATGAGCAGTTCTTC.

A single count supports this clone. This rearrangement joins TRBV2 to TRBJ2-1; 9 bases are a match to TRBD1. CDR1 and CDR2 (germline): SNHLY, FYNNEI. V shed 0 bases, J shed 5 bases, and the junction held 5 bases outside the gene matches. The CDR3 runs 16 residues. Here the CDR3 reads CASSEAQGQGHNEQFF. The CDR3 DNA sequence: TGTGCCAGCAGTGAAGCGCAGGGACAGGGTCACAATGAGCAGTTCTTC.

The genes are TRBV23-1 and TRBJ1-2; tentative D call: TRBD1 (6 bases). TRBV23-1 qualifies as an ORF whose function is uncertain. V was pared by 0 bases and J by 4 bases, with 15 bases between. The CDR3 runs 16 residues. The CDR3 DNA sequence: TGCGCCAGCAGTCAATCCAATCCAGGACAGTTCTATGGCTACACCTTC. Protein: CASSQSNPGQFYGYTF.

The rearrangement joins TRBV3-1 (or the pseudogene TRBV3-2) to TRBJ2-3; the D gene is possibly TRBD2 (5 bases). Between the trimmed V and J ends, which lost 5 bases and 1 base, there was a span of 7 bases. This CDR3 contains 13 residues. Germline V gene lookup returns CDR1 LGHDT and CDR2 YNNKEL (reference sequence). Here the CDR3 DNA reads TGTGCCAGCAGCTTTAGCGGCACAGATACGCAGTATTTT. Translated, it gives CASSFSGTDTQYF.

CDR3 nucleotide sequence: TGTGCCATCAGTGGGCAAGTTGGGGCGCGGGGCTACACCTTC. Translating it yields CAISGQVGARGYTF. The chain recombines TRBV10-3 with TRBJ1-2, with D possibly TRBD1 on 5 matching bases. The CDR3 runs to 14 residues. The germline V gene has CDR1 ENHRY and CDR2 SYGVKD. Between the trimmed V and J ends, which lost 4 bases and 8 bases, there was a span of 17 bases.

The chain carries TRBV25-1 and TRBJ1-4; 7 nucleotides align to TRBD1. From germline, CDR1 is MGHDK and CDR2 SYGVNS. V lost 6 bases to trimming and J lost 5 bases; unmatched junction nucleotides: 9. The CDR3 is 15 residues long. CDR3 sequence (DNA): TGTGCCAGCAGCGTTGGAATAGGGGGCAATGAAAAACTGTTTTTT. Amino acids: CASSVGIGGNEKLFF. The full variable domain, in which reference TRBV25-1 and TRBJ1-4 provide the parts outside the CDR3, is EADIYQTPRYLVIGTGKKITLECSQTMGHDKMYWYQQDPGMELHLIHYSYGVNSTEKGDLSSESTVSRIRTEHFPLTLESARPSHTSQYLCASSVGIGGNEKLFFGSGTQLSVL.

The chain links TRBV3-1 (or the pseudogene TRBV3-2) to TRBJ1-6, with D maybe TRBD1 (6 bases). The CDR3 runs to 15 residues. V was pared by 4 bases and J by 7 bases, with 14 bases between. The germline gives CDR1 LGHDT, CDR2 YNNKEL (reference sequence). CDR3 nucleotide sequence: TGTGCCAGCAGCCCCCGACAGGCCCAAAATTCACCCCTCCACTTT. The encoded protein is CASSPRQAQNSPLHF.

In its sample, this clone was seen a few times. The rearrangement joins TRBV6-5 to TRBJ2-2, with a tentative D call TRBD1 (6 bases). This CDR3 region has 15 residues. CDR1 MNHEY and CDR2 SVGAGI come from the germline V gene. Trimming cost V 7 bases and J 2 bases, with 14 bases left between them. The chain's CDR3 is CASTRRGTNTGELFF. The CDR3 bases are TGTGCCAGCACTCGAAGAGGGACAAACACCGGGGAGCTGTTTTTT.

The genes are TRBV3-1 (or the pseudogene TRBV3-2) and TRBJ2-3; TRBD1 matches 8 bases. The CDR3 extends over 14 amino acids. Trimming removed 4 bases from V and 1 base from J; junction bases left unmatched: 1. Per the germline V gene, CDR1 is LGHDT and CDR2 is YNNKEL (reference sequence). The CDR3 DNA follows: TGTGCCAGCAGCCCGGACAGGGGCACAGATACGCAGTATTTT. Translated, it gives CASSPDRGTDTQYF.